These 16 T cell receptor beta chains came from one sample sequenced in a study of T cells after yellow fever vaccination. Using its own MiXCR run on the 5' RACE reads, TCRdb lists one record per CDR3 protein. Counted here are roughly 400,000 distinct CDR3 sequences, around 20% occurring once; the ten biggest clones make up 15% to 20%. Sequences were derived from PBMCs, sampled before the yellow fever booster vaccination. These receptors came from a man younger than 35 who received the YFV17D yellow fever vaccine.

This clonotype was found a few times. J is TRBJ2-3 and V is TRBV15; 8 nucleotides match TRBD2. The CDR3 totals 15 residues. The germline CDR1 and CDR2 sequences are LNHNV and YYDKDF (reference sequence). V was pared by 2 bases and J by 3 bases, with 4 bases of the junction left unmatched. The CDR3 nucleotides are TGTGCCACCAGCAGACTAACTAGCGGTACAGATACGCAGTATTTT. Residues: CATSRLTSGTDTQYF.

The rearrangement joins TRBV5-1 to TRBJ2-5; 10 bases are a match to TRBD2. The CDR3 extends over 16 amino acids. Germline V gives CDR1 SGHRS, CDR2 YFSETQ. The V segment lost 2 bases and the J segment 2 bases; nucleotides outside the gene matches: 6. CDR3 region: CASSFGASGGQETQYF. The CDR3 DNA sequence: TGCGCCAGCAGCTTTGGGGCTAGCGGGGGACAAGAGACCCAGTACTTC.

This clonotype was detected only a few times. The chain employs TRBV4-3 and TRBJ1-6; TRBD1 agrees at 8 bases. After removal of 2 bases from V and 7 bases from J, the junction contained 4 bases not matched to a gene. The germline gives CDR1 LGHNA, CDR2 YSLEER. The length of the CDR3 is 15 residues. CDR3 in DNA: TGCGCCAGCAGCCAATCGACAGGGGTAAATTCACCCCTCCACTTT. Translating it yields CASSQSTGVNSPLHF.

This clonotype was recorded a few times. The chain links TRBV9 to TRBJ2-3; a possible D gene is TRBD1 (5 bases). The CDR3 spans 14 residues. Deletions cut 4 bases from V and 0 bases from J, with 9 bases between. CDR1 is SGDLS, CDR2 YYNGEE, per germline. The CDR3 region is CASSITGSTDTQYF. CDR3 coding DNA: TGTGCCAGCAGCATTACAGGTAGCACAGATACGCAGTATTTT.

The V call is TRBV14, the J call TRBJ2-1; 10 bases are shared with TRBD2. J gave up 8 bases and V 3 bases, and 7 bases lay outside the gene matches. The length of the CDR3 is 15 residues. Germline assignment: CDR1 SGHDN and CDR2 FVKESK. This CDR3 reads CASSQWTSGRDEQFF. The CDR3 region has the DNA TGTGCCAGCAGCCAGTGGACTAGCGGTAGGGATGAGCAGTTCTTC.

With regard to this clonotype: A read error may explain this, as a much larger clone is one base away. The chain couples TRBV5-1 to TRBJ2-7; D not certain. The V end was cut by 0 bases, the J end by 4 bases, with 5 bases between. The CDR3 covers 12 residues. From germline, CDR1 is SGHRS and CDR2 YFSETQ. CDR3 bases: TGCGCCAGCAGCTTGGTCTTTTACGAGCAGTACTTC. It is translated as CASSLVFYEQYF. Supplemented by reference TRBV5-1 and TRBJ2-7, the full variable domain reads KAGVTQTPRYLIKTRGQQVTLSCSPISGHRSVSWYQQTPGQGLQFLFEYFSETQRNKGNFPGRFSGRQFSNSRSEMNVSTLELGDSALYLCASSLVFYEQYFGPGTRLTVT.

This clonotype turned up a few times. V usage is TRBV6-5 and J usage is TRBJ2-7; unclear D gene. The CDR3 is 13 amino acids. V was shortened by 0 bases and J by 6 bases, with 9 bases between the two germline ends. Germline V gene data show CDR1 as MNHEY and CDR2 as SVGAGI. The CDR3 bases are TGTGCCAGCAGTTACTCGAAGCTCACCGAGCAGTACTTC. Translation: CASSYSKLTEQYF.

The J gene is TRBJ2-3, the V gene TRBV7-2, with 8 bases matching TRBD1. J gave up 4 bases and V 3 bases, and 6 bases lay outside the gene matches. CDR3 length: 15 residues. Germline V gene data show CDR1 as SGHTA and CDR2 as FQGNSA. CDR3 protein: CASSLNSGGPDTQYF. The CDR3 DNA reads TGTGCCAGCAGCTTGAACTCAGGGGGCCCAGATACGCAGTATTTT. The full variable domain, its missing parts supplied by reference TRBV7-2 and TRBJ2-3, is GAGVSQSPSNKVTEKGKDVELRCDPISGHTALYWYRQSLGQGLEFLIYFQGNSAPDKSGLPSDRFSAERTGGSVSTLTIQRTQQEDSAVYLCASSLNSGGPDTQYFGPGTRLTVL.

This clonotype turned up a few times. The chain is built from TRBV5-6 and TRBJ2-5; no clear D gene. In germline, CDR1 is SGHDT, CDR2 YYEEEE. V lost 4 bases, J lost 5 bases, and 12 bases lay in between. The CDR3 extends over 13 amino acids. The CDR3 spells CASSNNWHETQYF. The CDR3 bases are TGTGCCAGCAGCAATAACTGGCATGAGACCCAGTACTTC. The whole variable domain, remainder taken from reference TRBV5-6 and TRBJ2-5, is DAGVTQSPTHLIKTRGQQVTLRCSPKSGHDTVSWYQQALGQGPQFIFQYYEEEERQRGNFPDRFSGHQFPNYSSELNVNALLLGDSALYLCASSNNWHETQYFGPGTRLLVL.

The V gene is TRBV6-5, the J gene TRBJ2-1; possibly TRBD2 for D (7 bases). Trimming removed 7 bases from V and 5 bases from J, with 24 bases in between. This CDR3 has 17 residues. The germline gives CDR1 MNHEY, CDR2 SVGAGI. In nucleotides, the CDR3 is TGTGCCAGCACATTCGGAGTGCGAGGGGGGGCGGACAATGAGCAGTTCTTC. Its protein product is CASTFGVRGGADNEQFF.

This clonotype was seen ten or more times. The chain recombines TRBV7-2 with TRBJ2-5; D not resolved. The CDR3 runs to 13 residues. V dropped 5 bases and J dropped 0 bases, with 7 bases sitting between them. CDR1 and CDR2 from the germline V gene are SGHTA and FQGNSA. CDR3 nucleotide sequence: TGTGCCAGCAGCCTCTCGAACCAAGAGACCCAGTACTTC. This gives the protein CASSLSNQETQYF.

This clonotype turned up a few times. V usage is TRBV20-1 and J usage is TRBJ1-2; 10 bases are shared with TRBD1. The CDR3 runs to 12 residues. Trimming removed 5 bases from V and 6 bases from J; junction bases left unmatched: 3. Germline V lookup: CDR1 DFQATT, CDR2 SNEGSKA (reference sequence). The CDR3 region is CSAPDRGDGYTF. DNA of the CDR3: TGCAGTGCTCCGGACAGGGGGGATGGCTACACCTTC.

This clonotype has only a few counts. The chain combines TRBV7-3 with TRBJ2-3; D may be TRBD2 (6 bases). Trimming left V 5 bases short and J 0 bases short, with 12 bases between. This CDR3 is built from 15 residues. Germline CDR1 is SGHTA and CDR2 is FQGTGA. In DNA form, the CDR3 reads TGTGCCAGCAGCAACGGACTAACTAGCACAGATACGCAGTATTTT. Translated, it gives CASSNGLTSTDTQYF.

This clonotype showed up just a few times. V and J are TRBV6-2 or TRBV6-3 and TRBJ1-1, with D unclear. V was shortened by 5 bases and J by 1 base, with 14 bases between the two germline ends. CDR3 length equals 15 residues. CDR1 and CDR2 (germline): MNHEY, SVGEGT. The CDR3 is CASSLQVDRNTEAFF. The CDR3 nucleotides are TGTGCCAGCAGTCTCCAGGTGGATCGGAACACTGAAGCTTTCTTT.

The rearrangement uses TRBV7-2 and TRBJ2-3; TRBD2 agrees at 9 bases. Germline CDR1 SGHTA, CDR2 FQGNSA. The CDR3 is made up of 13 amino acids. The junction had 3 bases not matched to a gene; V was cut back by 5 bases and J by 6 bases. The CDR3 nucleotides are TGTGCCAGCAGCGTTAGCGGGGGTGATACGCAGTATTTT. Translation gives CASSVSGGDTQYF.

This chain links TRBV6-5 with TRBJ2-3, with 7 positions matching TRBD1. This CDR3 spans 16 amino acids. Germline values: CDR1 MNHEY, CDR2 SVGAGI. J gave up 8 bases and V 2 bases, and 13 bases lay outside the gene matches. The CDR3 region has the DNA TGTGCCAGCAGTTACCAGACAGGGTTGACAAGTGGTACGCAGTATTTT. Translation gives CASSYQTGLTSGTQYF.